This TCR beta chain was obtained from a study of T cell repertoires in cytomegalovirus infection. Each CDR3 protein is one row after TCRdb ran MiXCR on the reads. Seen here are under 800,000 distinct CDR3 sequences, about 24% observed once, and the top ten hold under 8.5%. What was sequenced was CD8+ T cells from PBMCs. The receptor was derived from a human donor in good health (CMV status not recorded). Some clones in this sample may be carry-over from other donors' samples.

CDR3 sequence reads: CASVARGLGQETQYF. The DNA of the CDR3 is TGTGCCAGCGTCGCCCGGGGACTAGGGCAAGAGACCCAGTACTTC. The chain joins TRBV6-2 or TRBV6-3 to TRBJ2-5; 8 bases line up with TRBD2. Germline loops: CDR1 MNHEY, CDR2 SVGEGT. V shed 8 bases, J shed 2 bases, and the junction held 10 bases outside the gene matches. This CDR3 is 15 amino acids long.